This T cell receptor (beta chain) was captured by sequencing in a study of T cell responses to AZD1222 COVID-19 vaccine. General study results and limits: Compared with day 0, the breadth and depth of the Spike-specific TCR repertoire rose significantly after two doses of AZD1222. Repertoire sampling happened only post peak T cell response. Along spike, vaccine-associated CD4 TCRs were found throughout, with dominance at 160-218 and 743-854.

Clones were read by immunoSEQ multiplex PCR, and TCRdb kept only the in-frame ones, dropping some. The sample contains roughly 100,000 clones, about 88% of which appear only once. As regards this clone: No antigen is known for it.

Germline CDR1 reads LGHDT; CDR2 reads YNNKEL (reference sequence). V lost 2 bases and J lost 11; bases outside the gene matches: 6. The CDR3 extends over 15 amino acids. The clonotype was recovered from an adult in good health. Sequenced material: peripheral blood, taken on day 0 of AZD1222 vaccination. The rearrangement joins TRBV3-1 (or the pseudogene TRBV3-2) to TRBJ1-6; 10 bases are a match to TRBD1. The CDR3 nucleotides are TGTGCCAGCAGCCAACCGGGACAGGGGATGGCACCCCTCCACTTT. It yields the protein CASSQPGQGMAPLHF.